One and the same sample provided the 18 T cell receptor beta chains below, sequenced in a study of T cell responses to AZD1222 COVID-19 vaccine. The data were produced by immunoSEQ multiplex PCR, yet TCRdb's version contains in-frame clones alone and is incomplete. The repertoire includes fewer than 150,000 clones, over 75% of them detected once, and roughly 3.1% sits in the top ten. Sequenced here: peripheral blood, sampled on day 0 of AZD1222 vaccination. These receptor sequences come from an adult in good health.

The rearrangement uses TRBV2 and TRBJ1-4; no reliable D call. The CDR3 loop spans 15 amino acids. The V end was cut by 4 bases, the J end by 8 bases, with 17 bases between. Germline V lookup: CDR1 SNHLY, CDR2 FYNNEI. CDR3 loop: CASSVEKAAREKLFF. CDR3 in DNA: TGTGCCAGCAGTGTTGAAAAGGCCGCCAGGGAAAAACTGTTTTTT.

The rearrangement uses TRBV10-3 and TRBJ1-2, with 12 bases that match TRBD1. This CDR3 is built from 16 residues. The germline V gene has CDR1 ENHRY and CDR2 SYGVKD. Unmatched junction bases numbered 9, after V lost 7 bases and J lost 3 bases. CDR3 DNA: TGTGCCATCACCGGGGACAGGGGGCATGGTGACTATGGCTACACCTTC. Amino acids: CAITGDRGHGDYGYTF.

V gene TRBV5-1 combines with J gene TRBJ1-1; TRBD1 aligns across 7 bases. There are 13 residues in the CDR3. After removal of 7 bases from V and 10 bases from J, the junction contained 13 bases not matched to a gene. Germline CDR1 and CDR2: SGHRS and YFSETQ. The CDR3 here is CASGLGQADGAFF. The CDR3, as DNA: TGCGCCAGCGGCCTTGGACAGGCTGATGGAGCTTTCTTT.

This CDR3 is CASSDLLGYNEQFF. For the CDR3, the DNA is TGTGCCAGCAGTGACCTCCTGGGTTACAATGAGCAGTTCTTC. This chain connects TRBV6-1 to TRBJ2-1; D is unresolved. Trimming removed 3 bases from V and 4 bases from J, with 10 bases in between. The CDR3 spans 14 residues. The germline CDR1 and CDR2 sequences are MNHNS and SASEGT.

The chain is built from TRBV19 and TRBJ1-2; D might be TRBD1 (6 bases). Trimming cost V 5 bases and J 3 bases, with 13 bases left between them. The CDR3 is 14 residues long. The V gene's germline CDR1 is LNHDA and CDR2 SQIVND (reference sequence). The chain's CDR3 is CASSSQTGDYGYTF. CDR3 sequence (DNA): TGTGCCAGTAGTTCCCAGACAGGAGACTATGGCTACACCTTC.

DNA for the CDR3: TGTGCCAGCTCACCACCGGGGGGGGACAGATTGAAAGATACGCAGTATTTT. This gives the protein CASSPPGGDRLKDTQYF. The V call is TRBV18, the J call TRBJ2-3; tentatively, D is TRBD1 or TRBD2 (7 bases each). The CDR3 is made up of 17 amino acids. Trimming shortened V by 0 bases and J by 5 bases, and 18 bases separated the two germline ends. Germline CDR1 is KGHSH and CDR2 is LQKENI.

This rearrangement joins TRBV12-3 or TRBV12-4 to TRBJ1-2; D ambiguous. The germline V and J ends were trimmed by 8 bases and 11 bases, with 18 bases remaining between them. CDR3 length: 12 residues. The CDR3 DNA reads as TGTGCCAGCGGTCGTCAGACGGTACGGTACACCTTC. Its translation: CASGRQTVRYTF.

This rearrangement joins TRBV7-9 to TRBJ1-1; D unclear. Trimming took off 0 bases at V and 0 bases at J, with 5 bases between the two ends. Per the germline V gene, CDR1 is SEHNR and CDR2 is FQNEAQ (reference sequence). The CDR3 spans 14 residues. As DNA, the CDR3 is TGTGCCAGCAGCTTAGCAGGTATGAACACTGAAGCTTTCTTT. It translates to CASSLAGMNTEAFF.

The gene calls are TRBV6-5 and TRBJ2-2; 7 nucleotides agree with TRBD2. Per germline, CDR1 MNHEY and CDR2 SVGAGI. There are 15 residues in the CDR3. With 8 bases clipped from V and 3 bases from J, the junction kept 9 bases outside the gene matches. CDR3 nucleotide sequence: TGTGCCAGCCGACGCCGGGAGGTCGACACCGGGGAGCTGTTTTTT. Amino acid sequence: CASRRREVDTGELFF.

This chain links TRBV27 with TRBJ1-4; D is possibly TRBD1 (5 bases). The germline V gene has CDR1 MNHEY and CDR2 SMNVEV (reference sequence). The CDR3 has 16 residues. V was clipped by 5 bases and J by 4 bases, with 17 bases between them. CDR3 coding DNA: TGTGCCAGCAGTCCTATCCCGGGACTCTTTAATGAAAAACTGTTTTTT. Translating it yields CASSPIPGLFNEKLFF.

The CDR3 DNA sequence: TGTGCCAGCAGTTTGGGACGGGGGTTTCGGGAAAAACTGTTTTTT. As protein: CASSLGRGFREKLFF. V gene TRBV6-5 combines with J gene TRBJ1-4; a weak D match, TRBD1 (5 bases). The CDR3 runs 15 residues. Trimming stripped 4 bases from V and 8 bases from J, with 17 bases between. Germline V gene data show CDR1 as MNHEY and CDR2 as SVGAGI.

V gene TRBV11-2 combines with J gene TRBJ2-7; D is tentatively TRBD1 or TRBD2 (5 bases each). The germline gives CDR1 SGHAT, CDR2 FQNNGV. V was trimmed by 5 bases and J by 3 bases, leaving 14 bases between them. The CDR3 loop spans 14 amino acids. The CDR3 sequence: CASSPESRGYEQYF. The CDR3, as DNA: TGTGCCAGCAGCCCGGAGTCGAGGGGCTACGAGCAGTACTTC. Drawing the rest from reference TRBV11-2 and TRBJ2-7, the complete variable domain is EAGVAQSPRYKIIEKRQSVAFWCNPISGHATLYWYQQILGQGPKLLIQFQNNGVVDDSQLPKDRFSAERLKGVDSTLKIQPAKLEDSAVYLCASSPESRGYEQYFGPGTRLTVT.

The chain combines TRBV6-2 or TRBV6-3 with TRBJ2-7; the match to TRBD2 covers 12 bases. V lost 5 bases to trimming and J lost 0 bases; unmatched junction nucleotides: 5. Per germline, CDR1 MNHEY and CDR2 SVGEGT. The CDR3 is 16 amino acids. CDR3 residues: CASSRLAGEASYEQYF. The CDR3 nucleotides are TGTGCCAGCAGTCGACTAGCGGGAGAGGCCTCCTACGAGCAGTACTTC.

This clone appeared once. The rearrangement links TRBV19 to TRBJ2-1; D gene unclear. Germline V lookup: CDR1 LNHDA, CDR2 SQIVND (reference sequence). The CDR3 length is 14 residues. Trimming stripped 9 bases from V and 2 bases from J, with 14 bases between. CDR3 sequence reads: CASSGGVTYNEQFF. CDR3 nucleotide sequence: TGTGCCAGCTCGGGCGGAGTCACCTACAATGAGCAGTTCTTC.

The genes are TRBV12-3 or TRBV12-4 and TRBJ1-1; possibly TRBD1 for D (6 bases). Trimming pared 5 bases from V and 4 bases from J, leaving 11 bases between. The CDR3 covers 13 residues. CDR3 loop: CASSPRGGTEAFF. The DNA of the CDR3 is TGTGCCAGCAGTCCCAGGGGCGGCACTGAAGCTTTCTTT.

The chain is built from TRBV28 and TRBJ2-7; no clear D. Germline V lookup: CDR1 MDHEN, CDR2 SYDVKM. The CDR3 is 14 amino acids. Trimming removed 0 bases at V and 4 bases at J, with 10 bases between. The CDR3 bases are TGTGCCAGCAGTTTATGGACGGAACCTTACGAGCAGTACTTC. Amino acid sequence: CASSLWTEPYEQYF.

The V call is TRBV27, the J call TRBJ2-5; no definite D call. The CDR3 length is 15 residues. Germline V gene data show CDR1 as MNHEY and CDR2 as SMNVEV (reference sequence). Trimming cost V 5 bases and J 9 bases, with 22 bases left between them. The CDR3 loop reads CASSLIRTPRSAQYF. DNA of the CDR3: TGTGCCAGCAGTCTCATTCGGACGCCCCGGAGTGCCCAGTACTTC.

The V call is TRBV4-1, the J call TRBJ1-1; D is unclear. In germline, CDR1 is MGHRA, CDR2 YSYEKL. The CDR3 has 15 amino acids. Trimming removed 1 base from V and 1 base from J, with 10 bases in between. In DNA, the CDR3 is TGCGCCAGCAGCCAAGTTGTATCTAGGAACACTGAAGCTTTCTTT. Its protein is CASSQVVSRNTEAFF.